This TCR beta chain is drawn from a study of identical twins. General study results and limits: Not following the same donors, the study drew its conclusions from cross-sectional statistical analysis.

This clonotype has ten or more counts. Its target is unknown. TCRdb fed the 5' RACE reads into MiXCR, producing one record per CDR3 protein. The sample records 520,000 or so distinct CDR3 sequences, roughly a fifth being singletons. This CDR3 has 14 amino acids. V dropped 5 bases and J dropped 5 bases, with 14 bases sitting between them. These data were also filed under a second study, of T cells expressing NK-cell markers. From that report: All TCR beta repertoires analysed originated from sorted CD3+CD56+NKG2C+, CD3+CD56+NKG2C- and CD3+CD56-NKG2C+ T cells.

This TCR was recovered from a woman in her late teens or twenties in good health. The sequencing sample was made of CD4+ T cells sorted from blood. This rearrangement joins TRBV12-3 or TRBV12-4 to TRBJ2-3, with D perhaps TRBD1 or TRBD2 (5 bases each). CDR3: CASSSTGRGDTQYF. Here the CDR3 DNA reads TGTGCCAGCAGTAGTACGGGGCGTGGAGATACGCAGTATTTT.